These T cell receptor beta chains were read from a single sample in a study of PD-1 blockade in mismatch repair-deficient tumors. Using immunoSEQ multiplex PCR, the repertoire was profiled, and TCRdb retains in-frame clones only, with some absent. The data show fewer than 60,000 clones, 65% to 80% seen once. This sample comprised PBMCs, obtained before pembrolizumab treatment. These receptors were taken from an adult with mismatch repair-deficient cancer. Both conserved end residues are part of each CDR3.

>TRBV2|TRBJ1-1
CASRMDFLQGENTEAFF
>TRBV6-5|TRBJ2-7
CASSYRLAETSEQYF
>TRBV9|TRBJ1-3
CASSPQPRLEGNTIYF
>TRBV5-6|TRBJ1-1
CASSLGTGVRYTEAFF
>TRBV7-2|TRBJ1-2
CASSLTGTVYGYTF
>TRBV7-2|TRBJ2-1
CASSPLYTLMGSEQFF
>TRBV5-6|TRBJ1-3
CASSWTGSSGNTIYF
>TRBV5-4|TRBJ1-3
CASSLSTGISGNTIYF
>TRBV5-4|TRBJ2-3
CASQVAGIMGGDTQYF
>TRBV4-1|TRBJ2-1
CASSLEGGLTYNEQFF
>TRBV5-6|TRBJ2-7
CASSGLERTTYEQYF
>TRBV7-2|TRBJ1-5
CASSGHRGANQPQHF
>TRBV12-5|TRBJ2-3
CASGPHSNEGDTQYF
>TRBV6-5|TRBJ1-2
CASSSETDGYTF
>TRBV6-6|TRBJ2-5
CASLSLSQETQYF
>TRBV5-1|TRBJ1-2
CASSLVGQEGYGYTF
>TRBV7-9|TRBJ2-3
CASSLAFGGADTQYF
>TRBV11-2|TRBJ1-3
CASSYATSGNTIYF
>TRBV29-1|TRBJ2-5
CSARTSGQETQYF
>TRBV11-1|TRBJ1-1
CASSLVRNTEAFF
>TRBV4-3|TRBJ2-1
CASSQETPQGMFF
>TRBV6-6|TRBJ1-2
CASRDGFNYGYTF
>TRBV5-4|TRBJ1-1
CASSQDWGHTEAFF
>TRBV25-1|TRBJ2-7
CASSESGSDEQYF
>TRBV5-5|TRBJ2-1
CASSLTNDEQFF
>TRBV29-1|TRBJ1-4
CSVGDEKLFF
>TRBV11-3|TRBJ2-5
CASSWGGEGETQYF
>TRBV6-5|TRBJ2-7
CASSLGGDEQYF
>TRBV11-2|TRBJ2-7
CASSWTSGRDYEQYF
>TRBV9|TRBJ2-3
CASSTSGSSTDTQYF
>TRBV4-2|TRBJ2-3
CASSHAIEGTDTQYF
>TRBV6-5|TRBJ1-5
CASSSRSGGNQPQHF
>TRBV4-2|TRBJ2-2
CASSPELGLQLYTGELFF